This T cell receptor beta chain was found in a study of T cell repertoires in cytomegalovirus infection. Turning to the study itself: It can be stated that public TCR beta signatures indicated CMV infection as well as a matching HLA type.

This clonotype was detected ten times or more. Its antigen is as yet unknown. Germline CDR1 is SGHVS and CDR2 is FQNEAQ. The CDR3 length is 17 residues. V lost 5 bases and J lost 2, with 19 bases in between. TCRdb reprocessed the reads with MiXCR, giving one entry per CDR3 protein. The data show about 130,000 distinct CDR3 sequences, around 25% seen once. V gene TRBV7-8 combines with J gene TRBJ2-1; tentative D call: TRBD2 (6 bases). Input material: PBMCs, sequenced either directly or after in vitro stimulation (not recorded which). This TCR was sampled from a human donor in good health (CMV status not recorded). Some clones in this sample may be carry-over from other donors' samples. The chain's CDR3 is CASSPTPLAYTYNEQFF. In DNA, the CDR3 is TGTGCCAGCAGCCCCACCCCGCTAGCGTATACCTACAATGAGCAGTTCTTC.